The T cell receptor beta chain described here comes from a study of cytomegalovirus exposure and HLA in healthy donors. Study-wide points: Later genetic work tied a missense DCLRE1C variant to beta-chain V and J trimming. When a later analysis was performed, an Asian-associated ancestry cluster reportedly had fewer N-insertions than the roughly 700-donor mean. A previous analysis found most TCR beta V segments productive roughly 87% or roughly 30% of the time.

The PCR made use of 60 Vbeta and 13 Jbeta primers. The assay was immunoSEQ multiplex PCR, and TCRdb's table has in-frame clones only and misses some. The sample records around 130,000 clones, about 70% being singletons. This clone was observed a few times. Its target is unknown. CDR1 and CDR2 from the germline V gene are SGDLS and YYNGEE. The trim removed 0 bases at V and 4 bases at J, leaving 10 bases unmatched. The CDR3 is 16 amino acids. The chain uses TRBV9 and TRBJ2-7; the match to TRBD1 covers 7 bases. Input material: PBMCs. The receptor's source is a woman aged 55-75 years in good health and CMV-seropositive. This CDR3 is CASSVDRGGSRYEQYF. CDR3 nucleotides: TGTGCCAGCAGCGTAGATAGAGGGGGCAGTCGGTACGAGCAGTACTTC.